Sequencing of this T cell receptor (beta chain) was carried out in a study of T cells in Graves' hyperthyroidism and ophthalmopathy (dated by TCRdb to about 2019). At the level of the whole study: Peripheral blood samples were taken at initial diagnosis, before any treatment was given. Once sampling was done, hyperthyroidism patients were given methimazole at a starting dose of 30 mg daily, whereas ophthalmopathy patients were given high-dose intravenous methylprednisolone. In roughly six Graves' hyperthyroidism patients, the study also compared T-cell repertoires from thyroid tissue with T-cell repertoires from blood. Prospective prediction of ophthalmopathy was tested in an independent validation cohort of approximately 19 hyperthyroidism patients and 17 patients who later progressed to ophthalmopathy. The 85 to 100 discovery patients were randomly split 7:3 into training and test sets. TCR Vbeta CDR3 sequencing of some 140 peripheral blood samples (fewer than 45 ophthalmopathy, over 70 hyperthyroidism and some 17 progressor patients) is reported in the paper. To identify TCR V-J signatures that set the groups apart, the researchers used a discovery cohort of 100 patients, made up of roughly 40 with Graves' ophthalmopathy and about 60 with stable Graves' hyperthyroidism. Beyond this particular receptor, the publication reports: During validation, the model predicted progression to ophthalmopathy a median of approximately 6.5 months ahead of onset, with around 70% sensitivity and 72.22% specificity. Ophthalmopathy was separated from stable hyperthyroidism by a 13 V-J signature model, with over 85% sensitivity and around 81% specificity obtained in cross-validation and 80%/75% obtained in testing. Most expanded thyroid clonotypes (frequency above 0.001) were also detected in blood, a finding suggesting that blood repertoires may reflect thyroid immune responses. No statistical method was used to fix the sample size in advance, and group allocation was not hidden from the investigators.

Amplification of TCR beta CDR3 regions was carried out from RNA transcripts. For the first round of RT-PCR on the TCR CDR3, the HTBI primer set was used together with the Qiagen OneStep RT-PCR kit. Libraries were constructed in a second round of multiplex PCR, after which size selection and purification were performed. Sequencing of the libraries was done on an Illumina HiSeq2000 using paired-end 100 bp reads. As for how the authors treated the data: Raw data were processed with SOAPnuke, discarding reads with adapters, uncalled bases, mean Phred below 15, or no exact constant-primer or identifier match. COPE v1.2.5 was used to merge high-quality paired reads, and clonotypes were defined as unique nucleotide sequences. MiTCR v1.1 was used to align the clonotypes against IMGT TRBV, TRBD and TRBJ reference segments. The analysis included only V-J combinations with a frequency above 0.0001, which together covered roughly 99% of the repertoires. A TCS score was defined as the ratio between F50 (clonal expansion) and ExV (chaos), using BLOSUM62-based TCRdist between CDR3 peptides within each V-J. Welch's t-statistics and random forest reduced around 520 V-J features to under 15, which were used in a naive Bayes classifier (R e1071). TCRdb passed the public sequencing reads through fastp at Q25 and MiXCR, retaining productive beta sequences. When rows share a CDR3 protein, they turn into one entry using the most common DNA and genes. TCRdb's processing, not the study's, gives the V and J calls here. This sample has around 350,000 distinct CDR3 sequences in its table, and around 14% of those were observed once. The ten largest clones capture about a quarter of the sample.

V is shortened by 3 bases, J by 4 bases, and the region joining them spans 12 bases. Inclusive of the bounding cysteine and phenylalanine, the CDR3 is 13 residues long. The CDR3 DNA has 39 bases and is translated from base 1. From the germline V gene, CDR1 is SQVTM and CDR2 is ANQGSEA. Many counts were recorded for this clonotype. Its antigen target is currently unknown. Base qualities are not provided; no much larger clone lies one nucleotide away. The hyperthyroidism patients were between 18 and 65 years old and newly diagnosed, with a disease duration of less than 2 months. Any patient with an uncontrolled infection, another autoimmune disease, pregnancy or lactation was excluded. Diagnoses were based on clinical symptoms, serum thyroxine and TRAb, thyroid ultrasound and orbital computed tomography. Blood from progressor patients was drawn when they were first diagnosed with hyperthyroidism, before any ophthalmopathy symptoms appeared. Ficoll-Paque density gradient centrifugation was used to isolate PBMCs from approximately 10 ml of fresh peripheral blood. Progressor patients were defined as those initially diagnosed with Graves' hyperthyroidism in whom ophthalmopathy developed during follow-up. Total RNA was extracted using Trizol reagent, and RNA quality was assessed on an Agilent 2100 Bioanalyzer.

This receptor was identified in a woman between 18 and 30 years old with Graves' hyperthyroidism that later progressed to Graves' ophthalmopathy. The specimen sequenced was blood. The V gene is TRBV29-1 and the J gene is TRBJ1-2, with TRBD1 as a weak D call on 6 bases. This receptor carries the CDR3 CSVDRGAGYGYTF. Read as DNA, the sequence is TGCAGCGTTGATCGGGGGGCGGGCTATGGCTACACCTTC.